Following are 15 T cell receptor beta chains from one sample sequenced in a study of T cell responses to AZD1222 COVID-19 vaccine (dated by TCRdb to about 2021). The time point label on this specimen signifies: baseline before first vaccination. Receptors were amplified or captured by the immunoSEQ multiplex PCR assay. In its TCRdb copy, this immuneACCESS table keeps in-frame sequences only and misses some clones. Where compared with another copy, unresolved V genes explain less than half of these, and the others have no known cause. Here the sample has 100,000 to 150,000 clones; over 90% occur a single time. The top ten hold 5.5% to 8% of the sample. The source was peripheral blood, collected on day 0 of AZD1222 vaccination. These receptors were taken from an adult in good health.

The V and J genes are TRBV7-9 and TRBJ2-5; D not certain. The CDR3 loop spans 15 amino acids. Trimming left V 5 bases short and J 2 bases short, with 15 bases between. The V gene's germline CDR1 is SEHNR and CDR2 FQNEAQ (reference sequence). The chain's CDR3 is CASSSWAAQQETQYF. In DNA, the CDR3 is TGTGCCAGCAGCAGCTGGGCAGCGCAGCAAGAGACCCAGTACTTC.

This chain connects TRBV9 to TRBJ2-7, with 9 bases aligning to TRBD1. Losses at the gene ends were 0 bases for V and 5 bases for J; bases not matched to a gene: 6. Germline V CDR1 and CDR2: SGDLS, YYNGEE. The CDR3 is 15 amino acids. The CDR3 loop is CASSVEGQGEDEQYF. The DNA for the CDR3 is TGTGCCAGCAGCGTAGAGGGACAGGGAGAAGACGAGCAGTACTTC.

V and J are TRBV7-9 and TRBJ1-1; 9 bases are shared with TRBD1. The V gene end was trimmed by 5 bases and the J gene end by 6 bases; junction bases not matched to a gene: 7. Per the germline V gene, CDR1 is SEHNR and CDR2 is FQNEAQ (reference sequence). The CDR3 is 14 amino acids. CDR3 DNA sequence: TGTGCCAGCAGCCACCGGGACAGGGAGTCTGAAGCTTTCTTT. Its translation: CASSHRDRESEAFF.

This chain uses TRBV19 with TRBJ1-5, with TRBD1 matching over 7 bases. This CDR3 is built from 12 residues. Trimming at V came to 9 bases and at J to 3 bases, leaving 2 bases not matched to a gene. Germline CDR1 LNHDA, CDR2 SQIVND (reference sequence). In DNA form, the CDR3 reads TGTGCCAGGGGGACAGTCAATCAGCCCCAGCATTTT. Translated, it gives CARGTVNQPQHF. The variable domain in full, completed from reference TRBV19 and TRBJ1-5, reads DGGITQSPKYLFRKEGQNVTLSCEQNLNHDAMYWYRQDPGQGLRLIYYSQIVNDFQKGDIAEGYSVSREKKESFPLTVTSAQKNPTAFYLCARGTVNQPQHFGDGTRLSIL.

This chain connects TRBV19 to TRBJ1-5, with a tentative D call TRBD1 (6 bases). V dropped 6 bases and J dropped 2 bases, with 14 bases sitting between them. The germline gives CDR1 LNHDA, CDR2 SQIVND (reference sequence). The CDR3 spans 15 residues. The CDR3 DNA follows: TGTGCCAGTAGCCCGCTTTCAGGGGGCAATCAGCCCCAGCATTTT. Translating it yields CASSPLSGGNQPQHF.

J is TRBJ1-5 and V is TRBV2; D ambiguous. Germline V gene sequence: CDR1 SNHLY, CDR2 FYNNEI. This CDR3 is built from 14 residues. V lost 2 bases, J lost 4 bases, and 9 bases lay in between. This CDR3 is CASSEISENQPQHF. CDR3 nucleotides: TGTGCCAGCAGTGAAATATCGGAGAATCAGCCCCAGCATTTT.

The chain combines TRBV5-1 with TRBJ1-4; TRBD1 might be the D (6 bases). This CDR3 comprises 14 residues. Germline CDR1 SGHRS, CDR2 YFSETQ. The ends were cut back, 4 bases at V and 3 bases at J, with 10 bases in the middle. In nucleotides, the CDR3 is TGCGCCAGCAGCAGTACAGGGCCTAATGAAAAACTGTTTTTT. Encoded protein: CASSSTGPNEKLFF. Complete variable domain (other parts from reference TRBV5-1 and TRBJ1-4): KAGVTQTPRYLIKTRGQQVTLSCSPISGHRSVSWYQQTPGQGLQFLFEYFSETQRNKGNFPGRFSGRQFSNSRSEMNVSTLELGDSALYLCASSSTGPNEKLFFGSGTQLSVL.

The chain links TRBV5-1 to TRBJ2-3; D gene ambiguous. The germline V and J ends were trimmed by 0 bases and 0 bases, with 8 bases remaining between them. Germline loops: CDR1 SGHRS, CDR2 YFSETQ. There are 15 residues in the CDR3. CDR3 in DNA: TGCGCCAGCAGCTTGGGTTTTAGCAGCACAGATACGCAGTATTTT. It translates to CASSLGFSSTDTQYF.

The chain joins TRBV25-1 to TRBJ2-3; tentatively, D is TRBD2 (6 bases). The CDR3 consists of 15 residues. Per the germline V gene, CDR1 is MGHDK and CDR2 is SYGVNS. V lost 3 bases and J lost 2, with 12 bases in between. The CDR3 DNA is TGTGCCAGCAGTGAGAGGGGAGGAGACACAGATACGCAGTATTTT. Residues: CASSERGGDTDTQYF. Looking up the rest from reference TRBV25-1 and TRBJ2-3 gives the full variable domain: EADIYQTPRYLVIGTGKKITLECSQTMGHDKMYWYQQDPGMELHLIHYSYGVNSTEKGDLSSESTVSRIRTEHFPLTLESARPSHTSQYLCASSERGGDTDTQYFGPGTRLTVL.

The CDR3 DNA follows: TGTGCCAGCAGCCAGGAAGGTCCAGTCTCTGGAAACACCATATATTTT. As protein: CASSQEGPVSGNTIYF. The J gene is TRBJ1-3, the V gene TRBV3-1 (or the pseudogene TRBV3-2); D is uncertain. CDR3 length equals 16 residues. The ends were cut back, 3 bases at V and 0 bases at J, with 12 bases in the middle. CDR1 and CDR2 from the germline V gene are LGHDT and YNNKEL (reference sequence).

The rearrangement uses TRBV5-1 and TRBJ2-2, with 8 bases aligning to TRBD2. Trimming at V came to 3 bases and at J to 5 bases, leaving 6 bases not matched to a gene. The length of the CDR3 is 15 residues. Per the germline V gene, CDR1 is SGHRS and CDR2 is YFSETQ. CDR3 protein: CASSWSASGTGELFF. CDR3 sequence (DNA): TGCGCCAGCAGCTGGTCCGCTAGCGGGACCGGGGAGCTGTTTTTT.

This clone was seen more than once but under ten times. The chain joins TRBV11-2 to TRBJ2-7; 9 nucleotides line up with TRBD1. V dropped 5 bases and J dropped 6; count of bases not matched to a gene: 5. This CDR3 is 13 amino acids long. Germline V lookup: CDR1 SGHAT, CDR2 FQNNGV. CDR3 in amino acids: CASSPTGGSEQYF. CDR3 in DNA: TGTGCCAGCAGCCCCACAGGGGGCTCCGAGCAGTACTTC.

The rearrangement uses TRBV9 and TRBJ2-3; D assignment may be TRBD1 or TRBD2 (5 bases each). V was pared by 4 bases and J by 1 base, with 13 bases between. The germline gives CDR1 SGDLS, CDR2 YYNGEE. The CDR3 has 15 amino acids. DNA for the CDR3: TGTGCCAGCAGCCCCCACGGGACGGGCACAGATACGCAGTATTTT. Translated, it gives CASSPHGTGTDTQYF.

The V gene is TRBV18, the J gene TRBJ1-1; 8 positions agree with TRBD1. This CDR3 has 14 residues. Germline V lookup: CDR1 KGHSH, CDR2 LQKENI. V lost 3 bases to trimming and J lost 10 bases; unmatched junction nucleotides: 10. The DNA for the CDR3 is TGTGCCAGCTCACCCAGGACAGGGACCCTGGGAGCTTTCTTT. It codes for CASSPRTGTLGAFF.

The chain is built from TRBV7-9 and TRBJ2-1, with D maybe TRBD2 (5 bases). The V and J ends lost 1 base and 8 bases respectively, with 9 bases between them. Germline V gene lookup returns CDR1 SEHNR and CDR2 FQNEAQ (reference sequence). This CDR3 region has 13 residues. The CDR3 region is CASSLGGSHEQFF. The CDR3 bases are TGTGCCAGCAGCTTAGGAGGGAGTCATGAGCAGTTCTTC.